This TCR beta chain was observed in a study of blood T cell repertoires in COVID-19. Study summary: Sites in the United States, Italy and Spain provided acute and convalescent COVID-19 samples.

Using immunoSEQ multiplex PCR, the repertoire was profiled, and TCRdb retains in-frame clones only, with some absent. The sample records approximately 84,000 clones, 90% being singletons. The germline V gene has CDR1 LNHDA and CDR2 SQIVND (reference sequence). The V gene end was trimmed by 6 bases and the J gene end by 0 bases; junction bases not matched to a gene: 4. This CDR3 is built from 15 residues. The source material was peripheral blood. The TCR was taken from a human donor with active COVID-19. The donor label of this sample is uncertain. This rearrangement joins TRBV19 to TRBJ2-1, with 8 positions matching TRBD2. CDR3 region: CASRTSESSYNEQFF. The CDR3 region has the DNA TGTGCCAGTAGGACTAGCGAGAGCTCCTACAATGAGCAGTTCTTC.